This record looks at one TCR beta chain sequence and its context. This sample was included in a study of blood T cell repertoires in COVID-19. On the study more broadly: The study drew acute and convalescent COVID-19 samples from the United States, Italy and Spain.

Germline-derived CDR1 and CDR2 are SGDLS and YYNGEE. Germline trimming cut 0 bases from V and 7 bases from J; bases unmatched to any gene: 8. This CDR3 spans 16 amino acids. TCRdb's copy holds only in-frame clones and misses some; the assay was immunoSEQ multiplex PCR. The sample shows some 160,000 clones, 75% to 85% of them seen only once. Material: peripheral blood. V gene TRBV9 combines with J gene TRBJ2-2, with 8 bases aligning to TRBD1. The TCR was taken from a human donor in a cohort sampled during active COVID-19. The CDR3 bases are TGTGCCAGCAGCGTAGGGACAGGGATATTCCACGGGGAGCTGTTTTTT. This codes for CASSVGTGIFHGELFF.